This T cell receptor (beta chain) was observed in a study of blood T cell repertoires in COVID-19. About the study: Researchers got acute and convalescent COVID-19 samples from the United States, Italy and Spain. PBMCs, B-cell-depleted T cells, or T cells provided the cDNA or gDNA that made up the material.

Deletions cut 0 bases from V and 0 bases from J, with 6 bases between. The CDR3 has 14 residues. CDR1 is SGHNT and CDR2 is YYREEE in the germline V gene (reference sequence). Authors' methods: It was from reference gene primer amplification that nucleated cell counts were estimated. Assay: immunoSEQ multiplex PCR; the TCRdb copy retains only in-frame clones and omits some. D and trimming come from the DNA, and the V and J calls and clone size come from that table. Counted here are tens of thousands of clones, about 91% occurring once; the ten biggest clones make up approximately 2.3%. Sequences were obtained from peripheral blood. The clonotype originates from a man aged 60 to 75 with acute or convalescent COVID-19. The V gene is TRBV5-4, the J gene TRBJ1-1; D remains unclear. CDR3 nucleotide sequence: TGTGCCAGCAGCTTGGTTAGTATGAACACTGAAGCTTTCTTT. Protein product: CASSLVSMNTEAFF. The full variable domain, its missing parts supplied by reference TRBV5-4 and TRBJ1-1, is ETGVTQSPTHLIKTRGQQVTLRCSSQSGHNTVSWYQQALGQGPQFIFQYYREEENGRGNFPPRFSGLQFPNYSSELNVNALELDDSALYLCASSLVSMNTEAFFGQGTRLTVV.